These 29 T cell receptor beta chains were sequenced from one sample in a study of shared clonotypes between healthy human individuals. TCRdb keeps only in-frame clones here, not all; method: immunoSEQ multiplex PCR. Here the sample spans 980,000 or so clones, approximately 80% being singletons. The sequencing input was memory CD4+ T cells sorted from blood. Described subset: CD45RA-negative fraction. Receptor source: a man between 18 and 35 years old in good health.

This clone was detected once. The chain uses TRBV2 and TRBJ2-7; TRBD2 matches 8 bases. The CDR3 loop spans 12 amino acids. Germline trimming cut 6 bases from V and 4 bases from J; bases unmatched to any gene: 2. Germline CDR1 SNHLY, CDR2 FYNNEI. In DNA form, the CDR3 reads TGTGCCAGCAGGGGACTAGTTTACGAGCAGTACTTC. Translating gives CASRGLVYEQYF.

The genes are TRBV11-2 and TRBJ2-3; 12 nucleotides agree with TRBD1. Unmatched junction bases numbered 12, after V lost 5 bases and J lost 3 bases. CDR3 size: 18 residues. Germline CDR1 SGHAT, CDR2 FQNNGV. The CDR3 here is CASSRGQGALADTDTQYF. The CDR3 coding sequence is TGTGCCAGCAGCCGGGGACAGGGGGCGCTAGCAGATACAGATACGCAGTATTTT.

This clone was detected only a few times. CDR3 loop: CAISGRGLGEGYTF. In DNA form, the CDR3 reads TGTGCCATCAGTGGAAGAGGATTGGGGGAGGGCTACACCTTC. This sequence joins TRBV10-3 and TRBJ1-2; D perhaps matches TRBD1 (5 bases). V shed 4 bases and J shed 8 bases, with 17 bases lying between them. Germline CDR1 and CDR2: ENHRY and SYGVKD. The CDR3 totals 14 residues.

About this clone itself: The sample has other DNA sequences that encode this CDR3 too. This sequence joins TRBV6-6 and TRBJ1-4; TRBD1 aligns across 10 bases. Losses at the gene ends were 0 bases for V and 8 bases for J; bases not matched to a gene: 3. CDR1 MNHNY and CDR2 SVGAGI come from the germline V gene (reference sequence). This CDR3 comprises 15 residues. As DNA, the CDR3 is TGTGCCAGCAGTTACTCGGGACAGGGGCGGGAAAAACTGTTTTTT. This gives the protein CASSYSGQGREKLFF.

J is TRBJ2-7 and V is TRBV11-2, with no clear D. From germline, CDR1 is SGHAT and CDR2 FQNNGV. This CDR3 is 12 amino acids long. The ends were cut back, 0 bases at V and 6 bases at J, with 6 bases in the middle. This chain's CDR3 is CASSLDRSEQYF. The CDR3 bases are TGTGCCAGCAGCTTAGATCGCAGCGAGCAGTACTTC.

The rearrangement joins TRBV19 to TRBJ1-6, with TRBD1 matching over 8 bases. CDR1 LNHDA and CDR2 SQIVND come from the germline V gene (reference sequence). The CDR3 spans 14 residues. V gave up 5 bases and J gave up 7 bases; unmatched junction bases: 4. The CDR3 loop is CASSGQGKNSPLHF. The DNA for the CDR3 is TGTGCCAGTAGTGGACAGGGCAAGAATTCACCCCTCCACTTT. The entire variable domain, with the rest obtained from reference TRBV19 and TRBJ1-6, is as follows: DGGITQSPKYLFRKEGQNVTLSCEQNLNHDAMYWYRQDPGQGLRLIYYSQIVNDFQKGDIAEGYSVSREKKESFPLTVTSAQKNPTAFYLCASSGQGKNSPLHFGNGTRLTVT.

Concerning this clone: Additional DNA sequences in this sample encode the identical CDR3. The V gene is TRBV5-8, the J gene TRBJ2-7; perhaps TRBD2 as D (5 bases). The CDR3 covers 13 residues. The V end lost 0 bases, the J end lost 4 bases, and 8 bases lay between the germline ends. The germline CDR1 and CDR2 sequences are SGHTS and YDEGEE. DNA of the CDR3: TGTGCCAGCAGCTTGGCTCGGGGTTACGAGCAGTACTTC. Its translation: CASSLARGYEQYF.

The chain links TRBV2 to TRBJ2-2; 7 nucleotides line up with TRBD1. This CDR3 is 13 amino acids long. In germline, CDR1 is SNHLY, CDR2 FYNNEI. J gave up 4 bases and V 7 bases, and 3 bases lay outside the gene matches. The CDR3 here is CASKAGGTGELFF. The CDR3 DNA is TGTGCCAGCAAAGCAGGGGGCACCGGGGAGCTGTTTTTT. The full variable domain, in which reference TRBV2 and TRBJ2-2 provide the parts outside the CDR3, is EPEVTQTPSHQVTQMGQEVILRCVPISNHLYFYWYRQILGQKVEFLVSFYNNEISEKSEIFDDQFSVERPDGSNFTLKIRSTKLEDSAMYFCASKAGGTGELFFGEGSRLTVL.

This clone occurred once. V and J are TRBV4-2 and TRBJ2-1; TRBD2 matches at 12 bases. Germline values: CDR1 LGHNA, CDR2 YNFKEQ. V shed 5 bases and J 8 bases; nucleotides not matched to a gene: 4. This CDR3 contains 14 residues. The CDR3 sequence: CASSSRTSGDEQFF. In DNA, the CDR3 is TGTGCCAGCAGCAGCCGGACTAGCGGGGATGAGCAGTTCTTC.

This clone appeared a few times. This chain links TRBV11-2 with TRBJ2-3, with 9 bases that match TRBD1. The CDR3 contains 16 residues. With V trimmed by 4 bases and J by 2 bases, 7 bases remained unmatched. CDR1 is SGHAT, CDR2 FQNNGV, per germline. In DNA form, the CDR3 reads TGTGCCAGCAGCTATGGACAGGGGACAAACACAGATACGCAGTATTTT. Protein sequence: CASSYGQGTNTDTQYF.

This sequence joins TRBV7-2 and TRBJ1-5; no firm D call. V lost 3 bases to trimming and J lost 0 bases, with 12 bases between them. This CDR3 region has 16 residues. From germline, CDR1 is SGHTA and CDR2 FQGNSA. The CDR3 reads CASSLDVGGSNQPQHF. CDR3 nucleotide sequence: TGTGCCAGCAGCTTGGACGTCGGTGGTAGCAATCAGCCCCAGCATTTT.

This clone was detected only once. The chain uses TRBV2 and TRBJ1-2; D possibly corresponds to TRBD1 (6 bases). With 6 bases removed from V and 8 bases from J, the gap between germline ends came to 22 bases. Germline V lookup: CDR1 SNHLY, CDR2 FYNNEI. The CDR3 length is 15 residues. CDR3 residues: CASRPNQGRTGGYTF. For the CDR3, the DNA is TGTGCCAGCAGGCCGAACCAGGGGAGGACGGGGGGCTACACCTTC.

This chain links TRBV27 with TRBJ1-1; D gene ambiguous. Trimming cost V 4 bases and J 1 base, with 7 bases left between them. This CDR3 comprises 13 residues. Per germline, CDR1 MNHEY and CDR2 SMNVEV (reference sequence). DNA of the CDR3: TGTGCCAGCAGTTCACAGAGGAACACTGAAGCTTTCTTT. It encodes CASSSQRNTEAFF.

V gene TRBV5-6 combines with J gene TRBJ2-7, with TRBD2 as a possible D gene (5 bases). This CDR3 has 14 amino acids. Germline V gene sequence: CDR1 SGHDT, CDR2 YYEEEE. Deletions cut 4 bases from V and 6 bases from J, with 17 bases between. CDR3 protein: CASSKTRADFEQYF. In nucleotides, the CDR3 is TGTGCCAGCAGCAAAACAAGAGCGGATTTCGAGCAGTACTTC.

The chain has TRBV7-9 and TRBJ2-5; D perhaps matches TRBD1 (5 bases). The germline V gene has CDR1 SEHNR and CDR2 FQNEAQ (reference sequence). The V gene lost 7 bases and the J gene lost 5 bases, with 11 bases spanning the gap. The CDR3 sequence is 12 residues long. The CDR3 region is CASIGAGETQYF. The DNA for the CDR3 is TGTGCCAGCATAGGGGCCGGGGAGACCCAGTACTTC.

Concerning this clone: The same CDR3 arises from other DNA sequences in this sample as well. This chain uses TRBV5-1 with TRBJ1-1; D ambiguous. Germline CDR1 reads SGHRS; CDR2 reads YFSETQ. The CDR3 loop spans 14 amino acids. The ends were cut back, 0 bases at V and 3 bases at J, with 9 bases in the middle. Written as DNA, the CDR3 is TGCGCCAGCAGCTTGGCTCGGTTCGACACTGAAGCTTTCTTT. Protein sequence: CASSLARFDTEAFF.

The V and J genes are TRBV5-4 and TRBJ2-7, with no clear D. This CDR3 has 15 amino acids. Looked up from germline, CDR1 is SGHNT and CDR2 is YYREEE (reference sequence). Trimming removed 4 bases at V and 2 bases at J, with 16 bases between. In DNA, the CDR3 is TGTGCCAGCAGCGGCCCCGACGATGGGACCTACGAGCAGTACTTC. This gives the protein CASSGPDDGTYEQYF. The full variable domain, completed using reference TRBV5-4 and TRBJ2-7, is ETGVTQSPTHLIKTRGQQVTLRCSSQSGHNTVSWYQQALGQGPQFIFQYYREEENGRGNFPPRFSGLQFPNYSSELNVNALELDDSALYLCASSGPDDGTYEQYFGPGTRLTVT.

The CDR3 nucleotides are TGCGCCAGCAGCCAAGAAGCAGGGGGCGGAAACACCATATATTTT. Its protein is CASSQEAGGGNTIYF. This sequence joins TRBV4-1 and TRBJ1-3; 8 nucleotides agree with TRBD1. This CDR3 comprises 15 residues. With 0 bases clipped from V and 4 bases from J, the junction kept 2 bases outside the gene matches. Germline lookup yields CDR1 MGHRA and CDR2 YSYEKL.

J is TRBJ2-7 and V is TRBV15; 11 bases are shared with TRBD2. Germline assignment: CDR1 LNHNV and CDR2 YYDKDF (reference sequence). Germline trimming cut 3 bases from V and 6 bases from J; bases unmatched to any gene: 7. CDR3 length: 15 amino acids. The CDR3 DNA is TGTGCCACCAGCAGCCTAGCGGGGGGTCCCCCCGAGCAGTACTTC. Its protein is CATSSLAGGPPEQYF.

The chain has TRBV9 and TRBJ2-1, with 7 positions matching TRBD2. The J segment lost 8 bases and the V segment lost 3 bases, leaving 11 bases of the junction unmatched. The CDR3 length is 15 residues. Germline V CDR1 and CDR2: SGDLS, YYNGEE. In DNA, the CDR3 is TGTGCCAGCAGCGCCCCATCGGCGGGGGTGGATGAGCAGTTCTTC. Translating gives CASSAPSAGVDEQFF.

This clone has just a few counts. This chain uses TRBV11-2 with TRBJ2-5; a weak D match, TRBD1 (6 bases). Germline lookup yields CDR1 SGHAT and CDR2 FQNNGV. V was cut by 4 bases and J by 7 bases, with 16 bases left in between. The CDR3 loop spans 14 amino acids. CDR3 amino acids: CASSSQGRGVTQYF. The CDR3 region has the DNA TGTGCCAGCAGCTCCCAGGGGAGAGGCGTGACCCAGTACTTC. The complete variable domain, with remaining parts taken from reference TRBV11-2 and TRBJ2-5, reads EAGVAQSPRYKIIEKRQSVAFWCNPISGHATLYWYQQILGQGPKLLIQFQNNGVVDDSQLPKDRFSAERLKGVDSTLKIQPAKLEDSAVYLCASSSQGRGVTQYFGPGTRLLVL.

The V gene is TRBV6-1, the J gene TRBJ1-5, with a weak D call TRBD1 (5 bases). This CDR3 comprises 15 residues. Germline assignment: CDR1 MNHNS and CDR2 SASEGT. The germline V and J ends were trimmed by 10 bases and 0 bases, with 16 bases remaining between them. The CDR3 DNA follows: TGTGCCACTAAGAGTAGGGACGATAGCAATCAGCCCCAGCATTTT. Amino acid sequence: CATKSRDDSNQPQHF.

The V gene is TRBV2, the J gene TRBJ1-5, with D maybe TRBD1 (6 bases). V was cut by 5 bases and J by 3 bases, with 20 bases left in between. This CDR3 has 17 residues. Germline V gene data show CDR1 as SNHLY and CDR2 as FYNNEI. CDR3 residues: CASSSRTVNYFNQPQHF. The DNA for the CDR3 is TGTGCCAGCAGTTCCCGGACAGTAAACTACTTCAATCAGCCCCAGCATTTT.

This sequence joins TRBV2 and TRBJ1-2, with D unclear. Germline CDR1 SNHLY, CDR2 FYNNEI. Trimming removed 6 bases at V and 0 bases at J, with 14 bases between. The CDR3 has 15 residues. CDR3 in amino acids: CASSRDYTTNYGYTF. CDR3 DNA: TGTGCCAGCAGCCGAGATTACACAACTAACTATGGCTACACCTTC.

This chain joins TRBV4-1 and TRBJ1-5; D unclear. Trimming removed 1 base at V and 4 bases at J, with 11 bases between. Per germline, CDR1 MGHRA and CDR2 YSYEKL. CDR3 size: 15 residues. Here the CDR3 DNA reads TGCGCCAGCAGCCAAGTGCTGTGGCTTAATCAGCCCCAGCATTTT. This encodes CASSQVLWLNQPQHF.

CDR3 nucleotides: TGTGCCAGCAGCCGGACTAGCCTGGAGACCCAGTACTTC. As protein: CASSRTSLETQYF. The genes are TRBV7-3 and TRBJ2-5; 8 bases fit TRBD2. The CDR3 runs to 13 residues. V was clipped by 5 bases and J by 5 bases; unmatched bases: 4. Germline CDR1 and CDR2: SGHTA and FQGTGA.

This clone was counted between two and nine times. The V and J genes are TRBV28 and TRBJ2-3; 7 bases map to TRBD2. The germline V gene has CDR1 MDHEN and CDR2 SYDVKM. The CDR3 is 14 residues long. The ends lost 7 bases at V and 2 bases at J; junction bases unmatched: 6. The CDR3 loop reads CASTRAGITDTQYF. Written as DNA, the CDR3 is TGTGCCAGCACCAGAGCGGGGATCACAGATACGCAGTATTTT.

The rearrangement joins TRBV6-4 to TRBJ2-2; TRBD2 matches 9 bases. Looked up from germline, CDR1 is MRHNA and CDR2 is SNTAGT. V lost 6 bases to trimming and J lost 5 bases; unmatched junction nucleotides: 7. This CDR3 spans 15 amino acids. The CDR3 DNA reads TGTGCCAGCAGCCATCTTAGCGGGAGAACCGGGGAGCTGTTTTTT. This codes for CASSHLSGRTGELFF.

The chain links TRBV5-4 to TRBJ2-1; 8 nucleotides line up with TRBD1. Looked up from germline, CDR1 is SGHNT and CDR2 is YYREEE (reference sequence). CDR3 length: 15 residues. V shed 0 bases and J 3 bases; nucleotides not matched to a gene: 2. In DNA, the CDR3 is TGTGCCAGCAGCTTGGGGGGACAGGACTACAATGAGCAGTTCTTC. This translates into CASSLGGQDYNEQFF. Variable domain in full (rest from reference TRBV5-4 and TRBJ2-1): ETGVTQSPTHLIKTRGQQVTLRCSSQSGHNTVSWYQQALGQGPQFIFQYYREEENGRGNFPPRFSGLQFPNYSSELNVNALELDDSALYLCASSLGGQDYNEQFFGPGTRLTVL.